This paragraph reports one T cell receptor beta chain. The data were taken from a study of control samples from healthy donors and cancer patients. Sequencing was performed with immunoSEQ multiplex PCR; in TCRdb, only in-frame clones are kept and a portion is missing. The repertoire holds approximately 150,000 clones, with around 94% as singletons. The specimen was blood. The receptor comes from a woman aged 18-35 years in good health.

DNA for the CDR3: TGTGCCAGCAGCGTAGAAACAGGGCGCACAGATACGCAGTATTTT. Amino acids: CASSVETGRTDTQYF. This chain joins TRBV9 and TRBJ2-3; possibly TRBD1 for D (6 bases). The CDR3 extends over 15 amino acids. Germline V gene lookup returns CDR1 SGDLS and CDR2 YYNGEE. Trimming cost V 0 bases and J 1 base, with 9 bases left between them.